This T cell receptor beta chain emerged from a study of T-cell reconstitution after alpha-beta-depleted transplantation in children (dated by TCRdb to 2016 to 2018). Looking at the study overall: T-cell immune reconstitution after TCRalphabeta/CD19-depleted allogeneic hematopoietic cell transplantation in children was quantitatively tracked in the study by means of TCR repertoire profiling. Points the paper makes about the study in general: The frequencies of hyperexpanded clones fell over the following months, and after one year, T-cell counts and TCRbeta diversity were mostly attributed to newly produced T cells. Apparently early alphabetaT-cell count recovery about two months after transplant reportedly relied on only several hundred rapidly expanded clones derived from non-depleted graft cells. In some patients, the high TCRbeta diversity seen at day 60 was put down to recipient T cells and intrathymic progenitors that had survived conditioning.

This clonotype was seen at least ten times. Its cognate antigen has yet to be identified. No much larger clone is present one base from it, and per-base qualities are unavailable. The library came from PCR. Sequenced on an Illumina HiSeq 2500. TCR library preparation used molecular barcoding, with unique molecular identifiers applied to normalize quantification of the TCRbeta repertoire. The raw public reads went through TCRdb reprocessing: fastp at Q25, MiXCR clone calling, in-frame beta chains kept. All rows with the same CDR3 protein become a single entry with the most common DNA and genes. For this sample the table gives about 600,000 distinct CDR3 sequences, of which roughly 13% were detected only once. The leading ten clones occupy approximately 2.1% of the sample. According to the study, the label for this sample's treatment or condition signals: allogeneic hematopoietic cell transplantation with graft depleted of TCRalphabeta T cells and CD19 B cells. The transplant recipients were children given TCRalphabeta/CD19-depleted allogeneic hematopoietic cell grafts.

V is pruned by 5 bases and J by 5 bases, leaving 6 bases of the junction without a gene match. Taken from cysteine to phenylalanine, the CDR3 has 16 residues. The kept DNA is CDR3 alone, 48 bases in frame from the first base. In the germline V gene, CDR1 corresponds to MNHEY and CDR2 to SVGEGT. Recombination joined TRBV6-2 or TRBV6-3 with TRBJ2-3; 14 bases in the middle match TRBD2. The sequence derives from a male patient under 18 who had a stem cell transplant for acute myeloid leukemia, so the T cells may come from the graft donor. The material sequenced was PBMCs, mostly from graft donor cells, taken 360 days after TCRalphabeta/CD19-depleted stem cell transplant. This receptor has the CDR3 CASSPGLAGVGDTQYF. The sequence in DNA is TGTGCCAGCAGTCCGGGACTAGCGGGAGTGGGAGATACGCAGTATTTT.